The 29 T cell receptor beta chains reported below all come from one sample, sequenced in a study of T cell responses to AZD1222 COVID-19 vaccine. Profiling relied on immunoSEQ multiplex PCR, and the TCRdb table lists in-frame clones only, not all of them. The sample consists of about 110,000 clones, roughly 90% of them appearing once. Sequenced here: peripheral blood, sampled on day 0 of MenACWY control vaccination. The receptors here all came from an adult in good health.

This clone showed up just a few times. V is TRBV2 and J is TRBJ2-3, with 8 nucleotides matching TRBD2. The germline V gene encodes CDR1 SNHLY and CDR2 FYNNEI. V was clipped by 6 bases and J by 0 bases; unmatched bases: 5. CDR3 length: 15 residues. The CDR3 DNA reads as TGTGCCAGCAGCTGGGGGACTAGAAGCACAGATACGCAGTATTTT. Translation: CASSWGTRSTDTQYF.

The rearrangement uses TRBV2 and TRBJ1-5; 8 nucleotides agree with TRBD1. CDR3 length equals 14 residues. Trimming cost V 4 bases and J 2 bases; bases outside gene matches: 1. Germline assignment: CDR1 SNHLY and CDR2 FYNNEI. CDR3 sequence: CASSVDRGNQPQHF. CDR3 DNA sequence: TGTGCCAGCAGTGTGGACAGGGGCAATCAGCCCCAGCATTTT.

The CDR3 DNA follows: TGTGCCAGCAGGAACTGGGTGACAGATACGCAGTATTTT. This sequence encodes CASRNWVTDTQYF. V is TRBV27 and J is TRBJ2-3; D call uncertain. CDR1 MNHEY and CDR2 SMNVEV come from the germline V gene (reference sequence). The CDR3 is 13 residues long. Between the trimmed V and J ends, which lost 6 bases and 3 bases, there was a span of 10 bases.

This chain connects TRBV7-8 to TRBJ1-4; no reliable D call. The CDR3 spans 16 residues. V was trimmed by 1 base and J by 5 bases, leaving 14 bases between them. CDR1 is SGHVS and CDR2 is FQNEAQ in the germline V gene. CDR3 sequence (DNA): TGTGCCAGCAGCTTAGGGACCGCCCGATCGAATGAAAAACTGTTTTTT. Protein sequence: CASSLGTARSNEKLFF.

The V gene is TRBV4-3, the J gene TRBJ2-1, with 14 bases aligning to TRBD2. V gave up 0 bases and J gave up 7 bases; unmatched junction bases: 5. CDR3 length: 17 amino acids. In germline, CDR1 is LGHNA, CDR2 YSLEER. CDR3 residues: CASSQEGTSGGKNEQFF. The CDR3 DNA reads TGCGCCAGCAGCCAAGAGGGGACTAGCGGGGGTAAGAATGAGCAGTTCTTC.

V and J are TRBV5-4 and TRBJ1-2; D might be TRBD1 (6 bases). This CDR3 comprises 14 residues. The germline V and J ends were trimmed by 1 base and 4 bases, with 11 bases remaining between them. Germline V gene sequence: CDR1 SGHNT, CDR2 YYREEE (reference sequence). CDR3 DNA: TGTGCCAGCAGCTTGAGGGGGGGCGGCTATGGCTACACCTTC. Its translation is CASSLRGGGYGYTF.

V and J are TRBV6-2 or TRBV6-3 and TRBJ1-6; D unresolved. The germline V gene has CDR1 MNHEY and CDR2 SVGEGT. CDR3 length equals 13 residues. Trimming shortened V by 0 bases and J by 10 bases, and 7 bases separated the two germline ends. The CDR3 DNA reads TGTGCCAGCAGTTACTCCCTGGGATCACCCCTCCACTTT. It translates to CASSYSLGSPLHF.

V is TRBV4-3 and J is TRBJ2-1; 7 nucleotides agree with TRBD2. Trimming at V came to 0 bases and at J to 0 bases, leaving 5 bases not matched to a gene. The CDR3 runs to 17 residues. Germline V gene data show CDR1 as LGHNA and CDR2 as YSLEER. Here the CDR3 reads CASSQDRGGSSYNEQFF. CDR3 DNA sequence: TGCGCCAGCAGCCAAGATCGGGGCGGGAGCTCCTACAATGAGCAGTTCTTC.

V gene TRBV5-4 combines with J gene TRBJ2-3; TRBD2 matches at 9 bases. The J segment lost 7 bases and the V segment lost 1 base, leaving 7 bases of the junction unmatched. This CDR3 contains 15 residues. CDR1 SGHNT and CDR2 YYREEE come from the germline V gene (reference sequence). The CDR3 nucleotides read TGTGCCAGCAGCTTGTGGGGCGGGGGGGCCCATACGCAGTATTTT. This codes for CASSLWGGGAHTQYF.

This clone was recorded many times. V gene TRBV19 combines with J gene TRBJ1-3; a possible D gene is TRBD1 (5 bases). The length of the CDR3 is 18 residues. The V end was cut by 8 bases, the J end by 7 bases, with 30 bases between. Per germline, CDR1 LNHDA and CDR2 SQIVND (reference sequence). CDR3 residues: CASRHPSGARLPGNTIYF. The DNA of the CDR3 is TGTGCCAGTCGCCATCCATCCGGGGCCAGGCTTCCCGGGAACACCATATATTTT.

The genes are TRBV3-1 (or the pseudogene TRBV3-2) and TRBJ1-2, with D hard to call. The length of the CDR3 is 16 residues. V was clipped by 0 bases and J by 2 bases, with 13 bases between them. The germline CDR1 and CDR2 sequences are LGHDT and YNNKEL (reference sequence). CDR3 in amino acids: CASSQDGIYLNYGYTF. The CDR3 nucleotides are TGTGCCAGCAGCCAAGATGGAATCTACCTAAACTATGGCTACACCTTC.

The chain is built from TRBV6-5 and TRBJ1-2, with D perhaps matching TRBD1 (6 bases). Looked up from germline, CDR1 is MNHEY and CDR2 is SVGAGI. The CDR3 has 14 residues. The ends were cut back, 8 bases at V and 3 bases at J, with 16 bases in the middle. The CDR3 here is CASRGTGIDYGYTF. CDR3 nucleotides: TGTGCCAGCCGAGGAACAGGGATCGACTATGGCTACACCTTC.

This clone was counted once. CDR3: CASSQDPRTGAGNTIYF. CDR3 nucleotide sequence: TGTGCCAGCAGCCAAGACCCCCGGACAGGGGCCGGAAACACCATATATTTT. The chain links TRBV3-1 (or the pseudogene TRBV3-2) to TRBJ1-3, with 9 positions matching TRBD1. Germline CDR1 and CDR2: LGHDT and YNNKEL (reference sequence). This CDR3 contains 17 residues. Trimming removed 0 bases from V and 4 bases from J; junction bases left unmatched: 7.

The J gene is TRBJ2-1, the V gene TRBV11-2, with TRBD1 matching 9 bases. Germline loops: CDR1 SGHAT, CDR2 FQNNGV. This CDR3 contains 16 residues. Losses at the gene ends were 4 bases for V and 9 bases for J; bases not matched to a gene: 13. The CDR3 DNA sequence: TGTGCCAGCAGCTCAGAACCCGGGACAGGGTGGACTGAGCAGTTCTTC. Residues: CASSSEPGTGWTEQFF. The whole variable domain, remainder taken from reference TRBV11-2 and TRBJ2-1, is EAGVAQSPRYKIIEKRQSVAFWCNPISGHATLYWYQQILGQGPKLLIQFQNNGVVDDSQLPKDRFSAERLKGVDSTLKIQPAKLEDSAVYLCASSSEPGTGWTEQFFGPGTRLTVL.

The gene calls are TRBV12-3 or TRBV12-4 and TRBJ1-2; TRBD1 matches at 7 bases. The CDR3 has 13 residues. Losses at the gene ends were 6 bases for V and 8 bases for J; bases not matched to a gene: 9. The CDR3 DNA follows: TGTGCCAGCAGGCCCGGACAGGCAGGCGGCTACACCTTC. Its protein is CASRPGQAGGYTF.

CDR3 DNA sequence: TGTGCCCCCCGGCGGGGTATCAACTATAATTCACCCCTCCACTTT. It specifies CAPRRGINYNSPLHF. The chain links TRBV10-3 to TRBJ1-6; D is undetermined. The CDR3 loop spans 15 amino acids. V lost 11 bases, J lost 3 bases, and 17 bases lay in between. Germline lookup yields CDR1 ENHRY and CDR2 SYGVKD.

The J gene is TRBJ2-3, the V gene TRBV5-6, with 12 bases that match TRBD2. The CDR3 has 16 residues. Germline CDR1 is SGHDT and CDR2 is YYEEEE. The J segment lost 5 bases and the V segment lost 5 bases, leaving 9 bases of the junction unmatched. CDR3 sequence (DNA): TGTGCCAGCAGGGTCAGACTAGCGGGAGCGGGAGATACGCAGTATTTT. Residues: CASRVRLAGAGDTQYF.

The chain carries TRBV4-2 and TRBJ2-6; no reliable D call. Trimming shortened V by 5 bases and J by 2 bases, and 13 bases separated the two germline ends. Germline CDR1 is LGHNA and CDR2 is YNFKEQ. The CDR3 has 16 residues. CDR3 sequence reads: CASSGGKAAGANVLTF. CDR3 nucleotides: TGTGCCAGCAGCGGTGGGAAGGCGGCTGGGGCCAACGTCCTGACTTTC.

The rearrangement uses TRBV5-4 and TRBJ2-7, with TRBD1 identical over 10 bases. Germline V gene lookup returns CDR1 SGHNT and CDR2 YYREEE (reference sequence). There are 16 residues in the CDR3. V was pared by 4 bases and J by 4 bases, with 11 bases of the junction left unmatched. The CDR3 spells CASSKPRDRGMYEQYF. The DNA for the CDR3 is TGTGCCAGCAGCAAACCCCGGGACAGGGGTATGTACGAGCAGTACTTC. The full variable domain, completed using reference TRBV5-4 and TRBJ2-7, is ETGVTQSPTHLIKTRGQQVTLRCSSQSGHNTVSWYQQALGQGPQFIFQYYREEENGRGNFPPRFSGLQFPNYSSELNVNALELDDSALYLCASSKPRDRGMYEQYFGPGTRLTVT.

The chain links TRBV28 to TRBJ2-1, with D possibly being TRBD2 (6 bases). Trimming pared 6 bases from V and 3 bases from J, leaving 12 bases between. The CDR3 spans 14 residues. Per germline, CDR1 MDHEN and CDR2 SYDVKM. DNA for the CDR3: TGTGCCAGCAGCTCACGGACTAACTACAATGAGCAGTTCTTC. Translated, it gives CASSSRTNYNEQFF.

V gene TRBV12-3 or TRBV12-4 combines with J gene TRBJ2-7, with a weak D call TRBD1 (5 bases). Trimming removed 2 bases at V and 5 bases at J, with 10 bases between. This CDR3 has 13 amino acids. CDR3: CASSLPRAHEQYF. The DNA for the CDR3 is TGTGCCAGCAGTTTACCCAGGGCCCACGAGCAGTACTTC.

The table lists this clone with many counts. The chain uses TRBV7-2 and TRBJ1-2; D unclear. Germline CDR1 SGHTA, CDR2 FQGNSA. The CDR3 has 13 amino acids. Trimming pared 5 bases from V and 8 bases from J, leaving 15 bases between. The chain's CDR3 is CASSLDGNPGYTF. The CDR3 coding sequence is TGTGCCAGCAGCCTAGACGGTAATCCCGGCTACACCTTC.

The V and J genes are TRBV5-4 and TRBJ1-1; D not certain. This CDR3 spans 14 amino acids. The V gene lost 0 bases and the J gene lost 0 bases, with 6 bases spanning the gap. Germline V gene data show CDR1 as SGHNT and CDR2 as YYREEE (reference sequence). The CDR3 loop reads CASSLAGMNTEAFF. CDR3 sequence (DNA): TGTGCCAGCAGCTTGGCGGGAATGAACACTGAAGCTTTCTTT.

This sequence joins TRBV15 and TRBJ2-5; D uncertain. Germline assignment: CDR1 LNHNV and CDR2 YYDKDF (reference sequence). Trimming removed 4 bases from V and 7 bases from J, with 10 bases in between. The CDR3 has 12 residues. CDR3: CATSNPFGTQYF. CDR3 bases: TGTGCCACCAGCAATCCATTCGGGACCCAGTACTTC.

This chain joins TRBV5-1 and TRBJ1-4, with no clear D. This CDR3 is 13 amino acids long. V was clipped by 0 bases and J by 7 bases, with 7 bases between them. Germline-derived CDR1 and CDR2 are SGHRS and YFSETQ. The CDR3 DNA is TGCGCCAGCAGCTTGGATGTCCGTGAAAAACTGTTTTTT. It yields the protein CASSLDVREKLFF.

This chain links TRBV27 with TRBJ1-5; D ambiguous. V was clipped by 3 bases and J by 2 bases, with 11 bases between them. The CDR3 runs to 15 residues. CDR1 and CDR2 (germline): MNHEY, SMNVEV (reference sequence). The CDR3 region is CASSFVRSRNQPQHF. Written as DNA, the CDR3 is TGTGCCAGCAGTTTTGTAAGGAGTCGCAATCAGCCCCAGCATTTT.

The chain combines TRBV27 with TRBJ2-7; D might be TRBD1 or TRBD2, each matching 5 bases. Trimming cost V 5 bases and J 3 bases, with 14 bases left between them. This CDR3 spans 14 amino acids. Per germline, CDR1 MNHEY and CDR2 SMNVEV (reference sequence). The CDR3 reads CASSQRLGDYEQYF. The CDR3 DNA reads as TGTGCCAGCAGTCAACGACTGGGGGACTACGAGCAGTACTTC.

The rearrangement links TRBV28 to TRBJ2-3; 8 bases align to TRBD2. Germline V gives CDR1 MDHEN, CDR2 SYDVKM. V was clipped by 6 bases and J by 3 bases; unmatched bases: 8. This CDR3 region has 15 residues. The DNA of the CDR3 is TGTGCCAGCAGGGTCGGGGGGGGAGGAACAGATACGCAGTATTTT. It is translated as CASRVGGGGTDTQYF. Full variable domain (rest looked up from reference TRBV28 and TRBJ2-3): DVKVTQSSRYLVKRTGEKVFLECVQDMDHENMFWYRQDPGLGLRLIYFSYDVKMKEKGDIPEGYSVSREKKERFSLILESASTNQTSMYLCASRVGGGGTDTQYFGPGTRLTVL.

V is TRBV12-3 or TRBV12-4 and J is TRBJ2-7; no firm D call. V was shortened by 4 bases and J by 1 base, with 2 bases between the two germline ends. There are 11 residues in the CDR3. CDR3 bases: TGTGCCAGCAGTTCGTCCTACGAGCAGTACTTC. Its translation is CASSSSYEQYF.